This T cell receptor beta chain was recovered during a study of regulatory T cells in long-lasting Graves disease. According to the study, TCR beta libraries were built with iRepertoire HTBI primers and CDR3-region Arm-PCR. TCRdb processed the multiplex PCR reads anew with MiXCR; each CDR3 protein has one entry. The repertoire holds hundreds of thousands of distinct CDR3 sequences, with about 16% as singletons. The CDR3 is 15 residues long. Trimming pared 0 bases from V and 7 bases from J, leaving 11 bases between. Germline loops: CDR1 SGDLS, CDR2 YYNGEE. Time point specified: newly diagnosed GD, antithyroid drugs for less than 3 months. RNA from PBMCs was the source of the TCR library. The sample holds one count of this clonotype. Given a far larger clone just one base away, this is likely a sequencing read error.

The sequence was obtained from a female donor with Graves disease. The sample here was peripheral blood mononuclear cells (PBMCs), taken at new diagnosis, from a patient treated with antithyroid drugs. The gene calls are TRBV9 and TRBJ1-6, with a tentative D call TRBD1 (6 bases). The CDR3 nucleotides read TGTGCCAGCAGCGTAGATCCGGGGGCAAATTCACCCCTCCACTTT. This sequence encodes CASSVDPGANSPLHF.